The rows below give T cell receptor beta chains drawn from one sample of a study of blood T cell repertoires in COVID-19. Repertoires were generated with immunoSEQ multiplex PCR, while TCRdb's copy carries only in-frame clones and drops some. This sample carries about 200,000 clones, roughly nine tenths of them seen once, and the ten largest clones take around 0.76%. Sample: peripheral blood. Receptors originate from a woman in her 70s with acute or convalescent COVID-19. The conserved cysteine and the conserved F or W are not part of the CDR3 here. D genes are given only for firm matches.

d_gene | j_gene | v_gene | CDR3aa
. | TRBJ2-5 | TRBV9 | ASSVGQGQETQY
. | TRBJ1-5 | TRBV9 | ASSVGSGLGNQPQH
TRBD2 | TRBJ2-7 | TRBV11-3 | ASSLDFGLAGRRSSYEQY
. | TRBJ2-1 | TRBV28 | ASSMGGAGYNEQF
TRBD2 | TRBJ2-7 | TRBV18 | ASSPGLAGYEQY
. | TRBJ1-1 | TRBV3-1/TRBV3-2 | ASSRRGNTEAF
. | TRBJ1-6 | TRBV6-5 | ASSYTLATNNSPLH
. | TRBJ1-3 | TRBV6-5 | ASSTDSGNTIY
TRBD2 | TRBJ2-3 | TRBV4-2 | ASSPQAPFGTSGRRTDTQY
TRBD2 | TRBJ2-3 | TRBV9 | ASSVGGSLAGGRSDTQY
. | TRBJ1-1 | TRBV5-1 | ASSSRAGQNTEAF
. | TRBJ2-2 | TRBV9 | ASSEGVPIGELF
. | TRBJ2-1 | TRBV21-1 | ASSKGGLNEQF
TRBD1 | TRBJ2-3 | TRBV4-1 | ASSQPGTGRAQY
. | TRBJ2-7 | TRBV20-1 | SAERSYEQY
. | TRBJ1-1 | TRBV10-1 | ASRSSLNTEAF
. | TRBJ1-2 | TRBV5-1 | ASSPSGGDYGYT
. | TRBJ2-3 | TRBV5-1 | ASSLTDTQY
TRBD1 | TRBJ1-1 | TRBV6-6 | ATVRTGANTEAF
. | TRBJ1-2 | TRBV11-3 | ASSPTGYGYT
. | TRBJ2-1 | TRBV29-1 | SVETAGASSYNEQF
. | TRBJ2-5 | TRBV7-9 | ASSFAGEETQY
TRBD1 | TRBJ2-1 | TRBV11-2 | ASSLPGGLGEQF
. | TRBJ2-3 | TRBV2 | ASQTGRGMDTQY
. | TRBJ2-7 | TRBV6-5 | ASSPPGPYEQY
. | TRBJ2-3 | TRBV6-5 | ASSSGEVPDTQY
TRBD2 | TRBJ2-1 | TRBV9 | ASSVVPGGRASYNEQF
. | TRBJ2-2 | TRBV27 | ASSSMGQFTGELF
. | TRBJ2-7 | TRBV14 | ASSPRDFDYEQY
TRBD1 | TRBJ2-6 | TRBV11-3 | ASSPRTGAGANVLT
. | TRBJ1-1 | TRBV24-1 | ATSDSSGNTEAF
. | TRBJ1-1 | TRBV4-3 | ASSRDATGNTEAF
TRBD1 | TRBJ2-5 | TRBV7-9 | ASSPLDRARETQY
. | TRBJ2-2 | TRBV6-6 | ASSLARSNTGELF
. | TRBJ1-6 | TRBV19 | ASSIRQENSPLH
. | TRBJ1-4 | TRBV5-6 | ASSLAGSLEKLF
. | TRBJ2-5 | TRBV2 | ASKWQGMWETQY
. | TRBJ1-4 | TRBV5-4 | ASSLRQGSEKLF
TRBD2 | TRBJ2-3 | TRBV5-5 | ASSLGGSGVITDTQY
TRBD1 | TRBJ1-6 | TRBV7-3 | ASSLRGQGGSLH
. | TRBJ2-3 | TRBV7-6 | ASSLGGGGTDTQY